These 8 T cell receptor beta chains came from one sample sequenced in a study of metastatic and nonmetastatic thyroid tumors. None of the patients had undergone any treatment ahead of thyroid surgery. TCRdb re-processed the PCR reads through MiXCR. This sample has roughly 70,000 clones, with roughly a sixth found just once. Sequencing input: blood. Source of these receptors: a female donor with papillary thyroid cancer or a benign thyroid nodule (not recorded which). Some clones in this sample may be carry-over from other donors' samples.

This clone was counted many times. The chain has TRBV18 and TRBJ1-1; a possible D gene is TRBD1 (6 bases). The ends were cut back, 3 bases at V and 1 base at J, with 9 bases in the middle. Per the germline V gene, CDR1 is KGHSH and CDR2 is LQKENI. The CDR3 spans 14 residues. This CDR3 reads CASSPYRENTEAFF. Written as DNA, the CDR3 is TGTGCCAGCTCACCCTACAGGGAGAACACTGAAGCTTTCTTT.

This clone was found a few times. This sequence joins TRBV6-5 and TRBJ2-7, with TRBD1 identical over 7 bases. This CDR3 is built from 13 residues. Per the germline V gene, CDR1 is MNHEY and CDR2 is SVGAGI. The junction had 5 bases not matched to a gene; V was cut back by 8 bases and J by 1 base. The CDR3 loop reads CASRDSRSYEQYF. As DNA, the CDR3 is TGTGCCAGCCGGGACAGCCGATCCTACGAGCAGTACTTC.

The sample holds many counts of this clone. This rearrangement joins TRBV7-2 to TRBJ2-3, with TRBD2 identical over 9 bases. The CDR3 is 16 residues long. In germline, CDR1 is SGHTA, CDR2 FQGNSA. V shed 5 bases and J 4 bases; nucleotides not matched to a gene: 10. CDR3 region: CASSRVAGVGSDTQYF. The CDR3 nucleotides read TGTGCCAGCAGCCGGGTAGCGGGAGTTGGGTCAGATACGCAGTATTTT. The full variable domain, completed using reference TRBV7-2 and TRBJ2-3, is GAGVSQSPSNKVTEKGKDVELRCDPISGHTALYWYRQSLGQGLEFLIYFQGNSAPDKSGLPSDRFSAERTGGSVSTLTIQRTQQEDSAVYLCASSRVAGVGSDTQYFGPGTRLTVL.

The V gene is TRBV7-2, the J gene TRBJ1-2; 10 positions agree with TRBD1. V lost 1 base to trimming and J lost 6 bases; unmatched junction nucleotides: 8. Germline values: CDR1 SGHTA, CDR2 FQGNSA. This CDR3 region has 16 residues. CDR3 amino acids: CASSLGWPGQGNGYTF. CDR3 DNA: TGTGCCAGCAGCTTAGGCTGGCCGGGACAGGGGAATGGCTACACCTTC.

This clone has a handful of counts. The genes are TRBV6-2 or TRBV6-3 and TRBJ2-7; TRBD2 matches at 10 bases. CDR1 is MNHEY, CDR2 SVGEGT, per germline. The ends lost 5 bases at V and 3 bases at J; junction bases unmatched: 1. This CDR3 has 13 amino acids. For the CDR3, the DNA is TGTGCCAGCAGTCCTAGCGGGAGCTACGAGCAGTACTTC. The encoded protein is CASSPSGSYEQYF.

This clone came up many times. The chain joins TRBV10-1 to TRBJ2-1; possibly TRBD2 for D (5 bases). Germline values: CDR1 WNHNN, CDR2 SYGVQD (reference sequence). V gave up 2 bases and J gave up 2 bases, with 10 bases separating them. This CDR3 contains 15 residues. In nucleotides, the CDR3 is TGCGCCAGCAGTGAGAGGCGGGCTGCCTACAATGAGCAGTTCTTC. This encodes CASSERRAAYNEQFF.

This clone has a count of ten or more. V usage is TRBV15 and J usage is TRBJ2-3; possible D gene TRBD2, 5 bases. V gave up 0 bases and J gave up 1 base, with 11 bases separating them. Germline V gene sequence: CDR1 LNHNV, CDR2 YYDKDF (reference sequence). The CDR3 sequence is 16 residues long. The CDR3 DNA sequence: TGTGCCACCAGCAGAGATCGGGGTAGCGGCACAGATACGCAGTATTTT. Translation: CATSRDRGSGTDTQYF.

In this sample, this clone turned up many times. The genes are TRBV7-3 and TRBJ2-3; 7 bases are a match to TRBD2. With V trimmed by 2 bases and J by 0 bases, 2 bases remained unmatched. This CDR3 spans 15 amino acids. Germline assignment: CDR1 SGHTA and CDR2 FQGTGA. The CDR3, as DNA: TGTGCCAGCAGCTTAGGTAGCGGGAGCACAGATACGCAGTATTTT. As protein: CASSLGSGSTDTQYF.